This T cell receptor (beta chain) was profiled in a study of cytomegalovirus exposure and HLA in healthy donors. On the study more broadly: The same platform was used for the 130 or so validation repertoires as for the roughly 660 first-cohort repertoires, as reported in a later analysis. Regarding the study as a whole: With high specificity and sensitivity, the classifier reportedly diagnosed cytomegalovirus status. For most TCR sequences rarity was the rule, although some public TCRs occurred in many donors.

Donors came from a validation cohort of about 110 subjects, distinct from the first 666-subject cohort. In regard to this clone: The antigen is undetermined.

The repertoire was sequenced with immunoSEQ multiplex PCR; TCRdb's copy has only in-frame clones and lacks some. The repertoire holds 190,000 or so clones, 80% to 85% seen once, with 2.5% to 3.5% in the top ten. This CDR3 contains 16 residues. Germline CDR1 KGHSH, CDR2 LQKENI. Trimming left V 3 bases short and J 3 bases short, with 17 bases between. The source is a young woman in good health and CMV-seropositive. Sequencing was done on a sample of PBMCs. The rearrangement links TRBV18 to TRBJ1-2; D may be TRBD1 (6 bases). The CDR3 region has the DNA TGTGCCAGCTCACCCGGTTCTGAAACAGGGCACTATGGCTACACCTTC. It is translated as CASSPGSETGHYGYTF.